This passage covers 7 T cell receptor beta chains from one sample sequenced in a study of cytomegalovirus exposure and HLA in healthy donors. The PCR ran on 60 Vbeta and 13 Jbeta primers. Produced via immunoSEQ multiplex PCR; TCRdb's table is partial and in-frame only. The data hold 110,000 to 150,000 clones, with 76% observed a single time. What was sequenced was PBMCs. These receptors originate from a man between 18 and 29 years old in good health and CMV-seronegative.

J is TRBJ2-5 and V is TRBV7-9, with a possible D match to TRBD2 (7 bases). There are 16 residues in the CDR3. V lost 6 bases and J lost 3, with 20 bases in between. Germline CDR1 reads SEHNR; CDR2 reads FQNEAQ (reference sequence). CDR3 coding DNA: TGTGCCAGCAGTCTCCCGGGGGGCCCACCAAAAGAGACCCAGTACTTC. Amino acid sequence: CASSLPGGPPKETQYF.

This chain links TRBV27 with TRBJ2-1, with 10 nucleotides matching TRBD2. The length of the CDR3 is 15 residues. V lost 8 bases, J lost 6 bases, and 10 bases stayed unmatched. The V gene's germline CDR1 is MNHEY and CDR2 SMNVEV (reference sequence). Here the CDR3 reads CASHKAGGKGNEQFF. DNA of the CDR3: TGTGCCAGCCATAAAGCGGGGGGGAAGGGCAATGAGCAGTTCTTC.

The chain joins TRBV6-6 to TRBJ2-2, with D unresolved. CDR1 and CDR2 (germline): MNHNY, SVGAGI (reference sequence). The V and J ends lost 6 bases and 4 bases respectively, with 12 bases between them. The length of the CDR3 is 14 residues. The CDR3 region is CASSSKEVTGELFF. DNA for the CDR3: TGTGCCAGCAGCTCCAAAGAGGTCACCGGGGAGCTGTTTTTT.

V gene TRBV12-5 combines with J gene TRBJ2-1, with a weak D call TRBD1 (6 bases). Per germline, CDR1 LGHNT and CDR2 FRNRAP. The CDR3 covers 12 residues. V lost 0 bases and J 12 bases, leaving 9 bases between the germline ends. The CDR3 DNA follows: TGTGCTAGTGGTTTGGTACTGGGGGCGCAGTTCTTC. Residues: CASGLVLGAQFF.

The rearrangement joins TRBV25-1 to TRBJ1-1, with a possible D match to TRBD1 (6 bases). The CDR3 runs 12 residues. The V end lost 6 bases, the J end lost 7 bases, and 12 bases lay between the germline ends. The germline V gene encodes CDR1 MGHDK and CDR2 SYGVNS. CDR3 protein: CASSFGQIEAFF. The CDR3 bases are TGTGCCAGCAGCTTCGGACAGATTGAAGCTTTCTTT. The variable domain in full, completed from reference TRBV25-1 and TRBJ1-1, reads EADIYQTPRYLVIGTGKKITLECSQTMGHDKMYWYQQDPGMELHLIHYSYGVNSTEKGDLSSESTVSRIRTEHFPLTLESARPSHTSQYLCASSFGQIEAFFGQGTRLTVV.

CDR3 protein: CASSPVSGRSHEQYF. In nucleotides, the CDR3 is TGTGCCAGCTCACCAGTAAGCGGGAGGTCCCACGAGCAGTACTTC. This chain uses TRBV18 with TRBJ2-7; TRBD2 aligns across 9 bases. CDR3 length: 15 amino acids. Germline V gives CDR1 KGHSH, CDR2 LQKENI. Unmatched junction bases numbered 7, after V lost 2 bases and J lost 5 bases.

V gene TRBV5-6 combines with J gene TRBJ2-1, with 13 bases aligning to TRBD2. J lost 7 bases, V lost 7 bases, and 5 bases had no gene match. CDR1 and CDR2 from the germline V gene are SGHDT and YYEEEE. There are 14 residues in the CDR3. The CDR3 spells CASCRTSGGNEQFF. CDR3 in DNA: TGTGCCAGCTGTCGGACTAGCGGGGGAAATGAGCAGTTCTTC.